Following are 7 T cell receptor beta chains from one sample sequenced in a study of post-analysis software for immune sequencing data. General study results and limits: About five TRBV segments, including TRBV5-6, TRBV5-1 and TRBV20-1, were more frequent in patients than controls.

Unique-molecular-identifier-tagged TCR beta cDNA libraries were used. TCRdb called the PCR reads again in MiXCR, with one record for every CDR3 protein. The repertoire holds 750,000 to 950,000 distinct CDR3 sequences, 46% seen once, with 4% to 5% in the top ten. These receptors are not linked to any known antigen. Sequencing was done on a sample of blood. Source of these receptors: a girl aged 10-17 years with multiple sclerosis.

The chain combines TRBV15 with TRBJ2-7; D might be TRBD1 (7 bases). The CDR3 is 15 residues long. Germline V gene sequence: CDR1 LNHNV, CDR2 YYDKDF (reference sequence). Trimming removed 0 bases at V and 3 bases at J, with 12 bases between. The CDR3 sequence is CATSRDGGTVYEQYF. The CDR3 DNA follows: TGTGCCACCAGCAGAGATGGCGGGACAGTCTACGAGCAGTACTTC.

The chain links TRBV12-3 or TRBV12-4 to TRBJ2-1, with 16 bases aligning to TRBD2. The trim removed 4 bases at V and 8 bases at J, leaving 11 bases unmatched. CDR3 size: 18 residues. The CDR3: CASSSQGTSGRAGYEQFF. The CDR3 bases are TGTGCCAGCAGTTCACAAGGGACTAGCGGGAGGGCCGGGTATGAGCAGTTCTTC.

This clonotype was counted a few times. V gene TRBV15 combines with J gene TRBJ1-2; D not resolved. Trimming pared 3 bases from V and 5 bases from J, leaving 7 bases between. Germline CDR1 is LNHNV and CDR2 is YYDKDF (reference sequence). The length of the CDR3 is 12 residues. The CDR3 region is CATSSGEYGYTF. CDR3 nucleotide sequence: TGTGCCACCAGCAGCGGAGAATATGGCTACACCTTC.

The gene calls are TRBV7-2 and TRBJ2-5; D remains ambiguous. Germline V gives CDR1 SGHTA, CDR2 FQGNSA. V lost 2 bases and J 3 bases, leaving 13 bases between the germline ends. This CDR3 is 15 amino acids long. CDR3 bases: TGTGCCAGCAGCTTACCCCAGCATGGAGAAGAGACCCAGTACTTC. This sequence encodes CASSLPQHGEETQYF.

This chain links TRBV5-1 with TRBJ2-1; tentative D call: TRBD2 (6 bases). V lost 4 bases and J lost 10, with 15 bases in between. The germline V gene has CDR1 SGHRS and CDR2 YFSETQ. The CDR3 runs to 13 residues. Here the CDR3 reads CASSPLSEGEQFF. Written as DNA, the CDR3 is TGCGCCAGCAGCCCCCTATCGGAGGGCGAGCAGTTCTTC.

This clonotype has more than one count but fewer than ten. The rearrangement links TRBV6-5 to TRBJ2-2; possibly TRBD2 for D (5 bases). Germline values: CDR1 MNHEY, CDR2 SVGAGI. There are 15 residues in the CDR3. V was clipped by 6 bases and J by 6 bases, with 17 bases between them. CDR3 DNA sequence: TGTGCCAGCAGGGGGAACGGGAAGCGTTCCGGGGAGCTGTTTTTT. Translating gives CASRGNGKRSGELFF.

V usage is TRBV7-9 and J usage is TRBJ2-5; D not certain. V was clipped by 5 bases and J by 5 bases, with 21 bases between them. The CDR3 is 16 residues long. CDR1 SEHNR and CDR2 FQNEAQ come from the germline V gene (reference sequence). The CDR3 loop is CASSRSIGINSETQYF. CDR3 bases: TGTGCCAGCAGCCGAAGTATAGGGATTAACTCGGAGACCCAGTACTTC.